This TCR beta chain was recorded in a study of a mutant IDH1 vaccine in newly diagnosed glioma. Study at large: A roughly 60% male, approximately 38% female split and a mean age of roughly 44 years characterized treated patients.

By its share, this clone is medium-sized. As yet, its antigen is unknown. Stated time point: week 11, during vaccination. Every vaccine dose comprised 300 ug of mutant IDH1 20-mer peptide plus topical imiquimod. The CDR3 runs to 14 residues. Germline CDR1 is SQVTM and CDR2 is ANQGSEA. V lost 4 bases to trimming and J lost 6 bases, with 16 bases between them. The assay was immunoSEQ multiplex PCR, and TCRdb's table has in-frame clones only and misses some. Of about 25,000 clones in the sample, approximately 80% were seen once. Points from the study as a whole: Vaccine-induced immune responses were detected in 93.3% of patients.

The starting material was PBMCs, obtained from a glioma patient whose treatment included an IDH1 peptide vaccine. The chain couples TRBV29-1 to TRBJ1-5; D perhaps matches TRBD1 (5 bases). This sequence was found in a woman under 30 with glioma. The CDR3 spells CSVGLTDGSQPQHF. The CDR3 DNA reads as TGCAGCGTTGGTCTGACAGATGGGAGTCAGCCCCAGCATTTT.